This TCR beta chain was identified in a study of T cells in Graves' hyperthyroidism and ophthalmopathy. Amplified TCR beta CDR3 regions came from RNA transcripts. A first-round RT-PCR of the TCR CDR3 used the HTBI primer set. TCRdb fed the multiplex PCR reads into MiXCR, producing one record per CDR3 protein. The table has 300,000 or so distinct CDR3 sequences, 21% seen once; the top ten hold less than 65%. Germline loops: CDR1 MNHNS, CDR2 SASEGT. The length of the CDR3 is 15 residues. The junction had 9 bases not matched to a gene; V was cut back by 7 bases and J by 6 bases. Input material: blood. This TCR came from a woman aged 45-65 years with Graves' hyperthyroidism. The gene calls are TRBV6-1 and TRBJ1-5; 10 bases map to TRBD1. The CDR3 DNA is TGTGCCAGCACCTCGACAGGGGGCGGCGGTCAGCCCCAGCATTTT. Translation: CASTSTGGGGQPQHF.